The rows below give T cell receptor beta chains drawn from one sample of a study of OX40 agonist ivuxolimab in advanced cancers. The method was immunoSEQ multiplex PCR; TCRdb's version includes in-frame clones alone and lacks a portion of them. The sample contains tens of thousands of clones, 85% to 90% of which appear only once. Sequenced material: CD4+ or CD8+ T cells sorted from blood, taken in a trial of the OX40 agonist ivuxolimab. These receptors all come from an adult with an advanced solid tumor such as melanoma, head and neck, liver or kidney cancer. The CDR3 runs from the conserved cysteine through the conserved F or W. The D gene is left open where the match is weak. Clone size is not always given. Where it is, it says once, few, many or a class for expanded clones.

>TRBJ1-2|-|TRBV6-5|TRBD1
CASSRSGQRNYGYTF
TGTGCCAGCAGTAGATCGGGACAGAGAAACTATGGCTACACCTTC
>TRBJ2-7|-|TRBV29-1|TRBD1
CSAGTATYEQYF
TGCAGCGCCGGGACAGCAACCTACGAGCAGTACTTC
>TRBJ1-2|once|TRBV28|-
CASSPRINGYTF
TGTGCCAGCAGTCCCAGAATTAATGGCTACACCTTC
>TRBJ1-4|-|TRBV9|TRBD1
CASSFAGTGNEKLFF
TGTGCCAGCAGCTTCGCCGGGACAGGGAACGAAAAACTGTTTTTT
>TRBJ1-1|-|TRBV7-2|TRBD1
CASSLRDRAPEAFF
TGTGCCAGCAGCTTACGCGACAGGGCGCCTGAAGCTTTCTTT
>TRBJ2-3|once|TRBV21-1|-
CASRASTDTQYF
TGTGCCAGCAGAGCCTCCACAGATACGCAGTATTTT
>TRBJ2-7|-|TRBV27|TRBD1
CASSLSQQGAFTYEQYF
TGTGCCAGCAGTTTATCTCAACAGGGGGCTTTTACCTACGAGCAGTACTTC
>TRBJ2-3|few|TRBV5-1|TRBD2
CASSFKAAIGGTDTQYF
TGCGCCAGCAGCTTCAAGGCGGCTATCGGGGGGACAGATACGCAGTATTTT
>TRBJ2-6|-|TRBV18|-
CASSLSSSGVSSGANVLTF
TGTGCCAGCTCACTCTCGTCTTCAGGGGTGAGCTCTGGGGCCAACGTCCTGACTTTC
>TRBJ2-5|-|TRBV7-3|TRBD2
CASSPGRGSGSLETQYF
TGTGCCAGCAGCCCCGGTCGGGGTAGCGGGAGTTTGGAGACCCAGTACTTC
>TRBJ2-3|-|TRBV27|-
CASSLSPPPKGRDTDTQYF
TGTGCCAGCAGTTTAAGTCCCCCCCCCAAGGGGAGAGACACAGATACGCAGTATTTT
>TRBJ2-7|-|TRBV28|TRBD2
CASSLLAGELEQYF
TGTGCCAGCAGTTTATTAGCGGGAGAGCTCGAGCAGTACTTC
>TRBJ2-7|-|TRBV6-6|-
CASSYSGTADYEQYF
TGTGCCAGCAGTTACTCCGGGACTGCGGACTACGAGCAGTACTTC
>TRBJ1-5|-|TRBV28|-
CASSFVQGLSNQPQHF
TGTGCCAGCAGTTTTGTACAGGGCTTAAGCAATCAGCCCCAGCATTTT
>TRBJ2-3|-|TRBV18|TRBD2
CASSPGRASTDTQYF
TGTGCCAGCTCACCTGGGAGGGCGAGCACAGATACGCAGTATTTT
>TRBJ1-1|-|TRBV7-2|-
CASSLVGGGHAEAFF
TGTGCCAGCAGCTTAGTTGGTGGGGGGCATGCTGAAGCTTTCTTT
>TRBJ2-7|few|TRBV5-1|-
CASGMTGGSYEQYF
TGCGCCAGCGGCATGACAGGCGGCTCCTACGAGCAGTACTTC
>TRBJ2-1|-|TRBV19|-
CASRRTPGNEQFF
TGTGCCAGTAGACGTACGCCTGGGAATGAGCAGTTCTTC
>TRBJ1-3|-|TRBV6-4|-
CASSEGRALYF
TGTGCCAGCAGTGAGGGCCGGGCCCTATATTTT
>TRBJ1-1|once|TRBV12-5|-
CASGSGRDTEAFF
TGTGCTAGTGGTTCCGGGAGGGACACTGAAGCTTTCTTT
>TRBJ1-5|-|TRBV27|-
CASSLTFRNQPQHF
TGTGCCAGCAGTTTAACCTTTAGAAATCAGCCCCAGCATTTT
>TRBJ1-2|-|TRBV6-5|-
CASSPGDYGYTF
TGTGCCAGCAGCCCCGGGGACTATGGCTACACCTTC
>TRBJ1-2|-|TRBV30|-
CAWRESGNRGQRYGYTF
TGTGCCTGGAGGGAATCAGGGAACCGGGGGCAACGGTATGGCTACACCTTC
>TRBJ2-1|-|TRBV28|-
CASGLEAEQFF
TGTGCCAGCGGGCTCGAGGCTGAGCAGTTCTTC
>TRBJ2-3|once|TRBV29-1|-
CSVAVGRSTDTQYF
TGCAGCGTTGCAGTGGGACGGAGCACAGATACGCAGTATTTT
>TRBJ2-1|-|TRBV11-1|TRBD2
CASSLTSGVYNEQFF
TGTGCCAGCAGCTTAACTAGCGGGGTGTACAATGAGCAGTTCTTC
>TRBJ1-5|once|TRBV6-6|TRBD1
CASSFRDSHNQPQHF
TGTGCCAGCAGTTTTAGGGACAGCCACAATCAGCCCCAGCATTTT
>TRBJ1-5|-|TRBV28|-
CASSLSSRYQPQHF
TGTGCCAGCAGTTTATCCAGTAGATATCAGCCCCAGCATTTT
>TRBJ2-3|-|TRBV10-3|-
CAISEVADLDTQYF
TGTGCCATCAGTGAGGTTGCGGATTTAGATACGCAGTATTTT
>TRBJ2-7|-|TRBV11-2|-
CASSPLPGLWQYF
TGTGCCAGCAGCCCCTTGCCCGGCCTTTGGCAGTACTTC
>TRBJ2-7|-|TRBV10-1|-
CASGGLRYEQYF
TGCGCCAGCGGGGGGCTAAGGTACGAGCAGTACTTC
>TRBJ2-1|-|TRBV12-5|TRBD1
CASGWGTDNNEQFF
TGTGCTAGTGGTTGGGGGACAGATAACAATGAGCAGTTCTTC
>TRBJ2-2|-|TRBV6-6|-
CASSRGGSTGELFF
TGTGCCAGCTCTAGGGGGGGATCCACCGGGGAGCTGTTTTTT
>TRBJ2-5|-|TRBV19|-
CASTLRGQGEGTQYF
TGTGCCAGTACCCTCCGGGGGCAGGGCGAGGGGACCCAGTACTTC
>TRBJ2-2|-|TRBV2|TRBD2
CASRQTSGSTGELFF
TGTGCCAGCAGGCAGACTAGCGGGAGTACCGGGGAGCTGTTTTTT
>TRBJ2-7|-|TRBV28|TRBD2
CASSRRLAGGLSYEQYF
TGTGCCAGCAGTAGACGACTAGCGGGGGGCCTCTCCTACGAGCAGTACTTC
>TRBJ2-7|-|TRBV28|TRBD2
CASSSFRAGAYEQYF
TGTGCCAGCAGTTCCTTCCGGGCGGGAGCCTACGAGCAGTACTTC
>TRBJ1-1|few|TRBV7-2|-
CASSLARRSNTEAFF
TGTGCCAGCAGCTTAGCGCGGCGGTCGAACACTGAAGCTTTCTTT
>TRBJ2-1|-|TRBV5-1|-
CASSGGDYNEQFF
TGCGCCAGCAGCGGCGGAGACTACAATGAGCAGTTCTTC
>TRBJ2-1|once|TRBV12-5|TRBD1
CASGWEADRGYEQFF
TGTGCTAGTGGTTGGGAAGCGGACAGGGGCTATGAGCAGTTCTTC
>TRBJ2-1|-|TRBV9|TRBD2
CASSSGGLAGGLSSYNEQFF
TGTGCCAGCAGCTCAGGGGGACTAGCGGGAGGGTTGAGCTCCTACAATGAGCAGTTCTTC
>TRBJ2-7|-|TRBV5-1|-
CASSLEGLYEQYF
TGCGCCAGCAGCTTGGAGGGCCTCTACGAGCAGTACTTC
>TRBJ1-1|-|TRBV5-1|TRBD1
CASSLARGVERNTEAFF
TGCGCCAGCAGCTTGGCCAGGGGGGTGGAACGGAACACTGAAGCTTTCTTT
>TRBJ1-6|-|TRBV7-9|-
CASSLQGALSPLHF
TGTGCCAGCAGCCTACAGGGAGCCCTTTCACCCCTCCACTTT
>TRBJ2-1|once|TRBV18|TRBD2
CASSILAGDHNEQFF
TGTGCCAGTTCGATTCTAGCGGGGGACCACAATGAGCAGTTCTTC
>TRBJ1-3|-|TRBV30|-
CAWSEGRTGNTIYF
TGTGCCTGGAGTGAAGGGAGAACTGGAAACACCATATATTTT